This T cell receptor (beta chain) was profiled in a study of blood T cells in healthy people across ages. Study-level points and caveats: The study could not conclusively compare naive and antigen-experienced cells, given its unsorted PBMCs.

A remark on this clonotype: Its antigen is still unknown.

Isolated per sample were at least 6.5 million PBMCs. V shed 5 bases, J shed 3 bases, and the junction held 12 bases outside the gene matches. This CDR3 region has 16 residues. Germline V lookup: CDR1 MNHEY, CDR2 SMNVEV (reference sequence). A second about 7 to 11 cycle PCR used barcoded and J-beta primers. TCRdb re-derived calls from the 5' RACE reads in MiXCR, one entry per CDR3 protein. The sample shows more than 900,000 distinct CDR3 sequences, under 30% of them seen only once. This same sample was also taken into another study, of T cells of mothers and their children. That source notes: Relative to unrelated pairs, biologically related mother-child dyads exhibited marginally greater, non-significant overlap.

The sequenced material came from blood. This chain joins TRBV27 and TRBJ1-2; TRBD1 matches 7 bases. The TCR was taken from a girl aged 2-9 years in good health. Here the CDR3 reads CASSPIDRALDYGYTF. In nucleotides, the CDR3 is TGTGCCAGCAGTCCTATCGACAGGGCGTTGGACTATGGCTACACCTTC.